Described below is a single T cell receptor (beta chain) sequence and its context. How the authors handled the data: It was from reference gene primer amplification that nucleated cell counts were estimated. The data were produced by immunoSEQ multiplex PCR, yet TCRdb's version contains in-frame clones alone and is incomplete. The V and J calls and clone size were taken over from that table, and D and trimming were inferred from the DNA. The sample shows about 110,000 clones, around four fifths of them seen only once. The data are from a study of blood T cell repertoires in COVID-19. Study background: Researchers got acute and convalescent COVID-19 samples from the United States, Italy and Spain.

CDR1 is LGHNA and CDR2 is YSLEER in the germline V gene. Trimming cost V 2 bases and J 7 bases, with 11 bases left between them. This CDR3 is built from 13 residues. Material for sequencing was peripheral blood. The chain carries TRBV4-3 and TRBJ1-2; a possible D gene is TRBD1 (5 bases). This clonotype was sampled from a woman in her seventies with acute or convalescent COVID-19. The CDR3 nucleotides read TGCGCCAGCAGCCAAAGGGCGGGGACTGGCTACACCTTC. This encodes CASSQRAGTGYTF.